The sequence of this T cell receptor (beta chain) was determined in a study of control samples from healthy donors and cancer patients. The V gene's germline CDR1 is SGHAT and CDR2 FQNNGV. The CDR3 runs to 13 residues. The V and J ends lost 2 bases and 6 bases respectively, with 10 bases between them. TCRdb's copy holds only in-frame clones and misses some; the assay was immunoSEQ multiplex PCR. Among about 80,000 clones listed, 70% to 90% were seen once. The sequencing sample was made of blood. The V call is TRBV11-2, the J call TRBJ1-1, with D possibly matching TRBD1 (5 bases). This clonotype was obtained from a woman between 50 and 59 years old in good health. CDR3 sequence reads: CASSLIRGPEAFF. The CDR3 coding sequence is TGTGCCAGCAGCTTAATACGGGGACCTGAAGCTTTCTTT.